A single T cell receptor (beta chain) is shown here with its context. In germline, CDR1 is MNHEY, CDR2 SVGAGI. V lost 5 bases, J lost 9 bases, and 14 bases lay in between. The CDR3 has 13 amino acids. The sample is drawn from a study of T cell changes during pregnancy in multiple sclerosis. Generated by immunoSEQ multiplex PCR, the TCRdb table keeps only in-frame clones and is missing some. The table records tens of thousands of clones, approximately 94% of them present only once. This clonotype was sampled from a female donor with multiple sclerosis, enrolled in a pregnancy study. The source was peripheral blood, collected in the third trimester of pregnancy. This sequence joins TRBV6-5 and TRBJ2-1; D gene ambiguous. The CDR3 spells CASSPFKISEQFF. In nucleotides, the CDR3 is TGTGCCAGCAGTCCCTTTAAGATCAGTGAGCAGTTCTTC.